This T cell receptor beta chain was captured in a study of human T cells and chemical hapten exposure. Across the study: Upper-back patches of 0.01% DPC were read at 6 days.

V was pared by 1 base and J by 8 bases, with 12 bases between. The CDR3 is 14 amino acids. CDR1 SGHRS and CDR2 YFSETQ come from the germline V gene. This clonotype was found many times. Its antigen is unidentified. Time point noted: pre-sensitization, week 0. Treatment in this sample: therapeutic diphenylcyclopropenone sensitization with weekly scalp DPC. TCRdb reprocessed the RACE reads with MiXCR, giving one entry per CDR3 protein. The sample yields roughly 40,000 distinct CDR3 sequences, about 10% seen once. Study-wide results and limits: Sensitizing to DPC left TCRs with a frequency above 1 in 1000 unaltered.

The sequencing here drew on whole blood, taken in connection with sensitization to the hapten diphenylcyclopropenone (DPC). This chain uses TRBV5-1 with TRBJ1-4; D is perhaps TRBD1 (6 bases). The source of this sequence is a man aged 25 to 40 with alopecia areata. Some clones in this sample may be carry-over from other donors' samples. Here the CDR3 reads CASSLTGFGEKLFF. CDR3 nucleotides: TGCGCCAGCAGCTTGACAGGGTTTGGAGAAAAACTGTTTTTT.